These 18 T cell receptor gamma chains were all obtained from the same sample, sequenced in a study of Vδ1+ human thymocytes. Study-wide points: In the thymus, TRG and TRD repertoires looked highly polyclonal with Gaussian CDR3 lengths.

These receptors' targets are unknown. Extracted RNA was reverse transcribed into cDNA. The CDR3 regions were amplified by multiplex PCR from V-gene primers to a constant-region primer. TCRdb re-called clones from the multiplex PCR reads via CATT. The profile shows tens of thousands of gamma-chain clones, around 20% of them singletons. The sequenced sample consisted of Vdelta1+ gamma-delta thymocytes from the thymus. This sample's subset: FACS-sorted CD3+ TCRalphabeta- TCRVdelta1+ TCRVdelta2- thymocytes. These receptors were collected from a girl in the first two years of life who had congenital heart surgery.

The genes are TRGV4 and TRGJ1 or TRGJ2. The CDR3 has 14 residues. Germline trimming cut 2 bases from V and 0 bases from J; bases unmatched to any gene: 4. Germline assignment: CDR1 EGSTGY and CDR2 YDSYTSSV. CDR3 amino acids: CATWDAPNYYKKLF. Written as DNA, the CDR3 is TGTGCCACCTGGGATGCCCCGAATTATTATAAGAAACTCTTT.

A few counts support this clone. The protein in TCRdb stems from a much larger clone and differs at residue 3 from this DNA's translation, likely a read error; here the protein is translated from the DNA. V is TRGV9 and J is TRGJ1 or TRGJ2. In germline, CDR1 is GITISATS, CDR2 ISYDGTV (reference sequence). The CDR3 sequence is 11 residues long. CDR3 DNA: TGTGCCGTGTGGGAAAATTATAAGAAACTCTTT. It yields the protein CAVWENYKKLF.

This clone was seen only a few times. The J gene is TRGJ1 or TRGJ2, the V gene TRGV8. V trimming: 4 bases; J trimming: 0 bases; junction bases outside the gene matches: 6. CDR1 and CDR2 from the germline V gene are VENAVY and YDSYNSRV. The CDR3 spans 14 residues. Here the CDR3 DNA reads TGTGCCACCTGGGACGCTTCGAATTATTATAAGAAACTCTTT. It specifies CATWDASNYYKKLF.

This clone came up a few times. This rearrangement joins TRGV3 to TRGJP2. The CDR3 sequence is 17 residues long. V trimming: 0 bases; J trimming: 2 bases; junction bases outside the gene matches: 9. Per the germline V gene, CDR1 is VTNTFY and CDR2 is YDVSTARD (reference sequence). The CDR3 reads CATWDRPGRSSDWIKTF. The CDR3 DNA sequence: TGTGCCACCTGGGACAGGCCGGGGAGGAGTAGTGATTGGATCAAGACGTTT.

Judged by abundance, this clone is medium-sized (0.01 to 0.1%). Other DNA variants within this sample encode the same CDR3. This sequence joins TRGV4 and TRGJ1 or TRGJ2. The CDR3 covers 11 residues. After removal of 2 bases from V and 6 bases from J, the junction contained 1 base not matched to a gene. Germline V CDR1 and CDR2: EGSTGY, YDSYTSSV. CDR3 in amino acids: CATWDVYKKLF. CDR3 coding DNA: TGTGCCACCTGGGATGTTTATAAGAAACTCTTT.

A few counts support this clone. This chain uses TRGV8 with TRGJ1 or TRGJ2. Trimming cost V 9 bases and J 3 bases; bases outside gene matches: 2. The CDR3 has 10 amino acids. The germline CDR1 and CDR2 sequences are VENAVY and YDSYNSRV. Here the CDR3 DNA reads TGTGCCACCCGTTATTATAAGAAACTCTTT. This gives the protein CATRYYKKLF.

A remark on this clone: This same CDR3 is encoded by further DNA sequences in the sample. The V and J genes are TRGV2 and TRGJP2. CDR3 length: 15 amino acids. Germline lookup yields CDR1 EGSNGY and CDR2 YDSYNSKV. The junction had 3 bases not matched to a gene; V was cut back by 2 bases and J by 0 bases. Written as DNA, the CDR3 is TGTGCCACCTGGGACGAATATAGTAGTGATTGGATCAAGACGTTT. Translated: CATWDEYSSDWIKTF.

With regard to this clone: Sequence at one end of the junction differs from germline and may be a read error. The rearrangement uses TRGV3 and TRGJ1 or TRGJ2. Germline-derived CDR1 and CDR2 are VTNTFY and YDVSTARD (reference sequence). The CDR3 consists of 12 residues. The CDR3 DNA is TGTGCCACCTGGGACAGGAGGAGGTGGAAGGTCTTT. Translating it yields CATWDRRRWKVF.

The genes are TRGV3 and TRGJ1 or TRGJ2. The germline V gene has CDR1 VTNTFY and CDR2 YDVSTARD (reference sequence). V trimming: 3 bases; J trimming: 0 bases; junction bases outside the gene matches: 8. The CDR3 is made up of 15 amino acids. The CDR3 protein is CATWDGPRNYYKKLF. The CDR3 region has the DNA TGTGCCACCTGGGACGGACCTCGGAATTATTATAAGAAACTCTTT.

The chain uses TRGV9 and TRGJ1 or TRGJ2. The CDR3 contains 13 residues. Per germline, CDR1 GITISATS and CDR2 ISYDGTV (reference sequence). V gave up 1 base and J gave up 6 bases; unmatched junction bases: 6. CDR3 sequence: CALWEVNPYKKLF. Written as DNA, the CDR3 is TGTGCCTTGTGGGAGGTCAACCCTTATAAGAAACTCTTT.

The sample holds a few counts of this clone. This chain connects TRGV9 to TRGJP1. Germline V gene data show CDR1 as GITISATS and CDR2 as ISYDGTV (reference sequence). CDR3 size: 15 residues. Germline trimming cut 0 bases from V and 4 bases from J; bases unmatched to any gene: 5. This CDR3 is CALWEVLDTGWFKIF. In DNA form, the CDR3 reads TGTGCCTTGTGGGAGGTGCTGGACACTGGTTGGTTCAAGATATTT.

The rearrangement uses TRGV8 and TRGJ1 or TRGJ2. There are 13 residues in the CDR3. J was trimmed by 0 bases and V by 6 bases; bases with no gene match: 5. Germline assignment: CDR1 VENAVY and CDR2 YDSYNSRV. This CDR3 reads CATWTQNYYKKLF. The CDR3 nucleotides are TGTGCCACCTGGACGCAGAATTATTATAAGAAACTCTTT.

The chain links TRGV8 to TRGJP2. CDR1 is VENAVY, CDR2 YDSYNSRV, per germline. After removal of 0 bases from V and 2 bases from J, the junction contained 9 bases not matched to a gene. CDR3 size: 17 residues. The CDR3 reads CATWDRPVGSSDWIKTF. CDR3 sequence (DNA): TGTGCCACCTGGGATAGGCCGGTGGGAAGTAGTGATTGGATCAAGACGTTT.

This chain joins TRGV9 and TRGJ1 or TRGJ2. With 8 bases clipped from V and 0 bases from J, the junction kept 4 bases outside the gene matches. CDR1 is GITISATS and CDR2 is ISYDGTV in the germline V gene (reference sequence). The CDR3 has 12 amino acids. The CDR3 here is CALSPNYYKKLF. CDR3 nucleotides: TGTGCCTTGTCGCCGAATTATTATAAGAAACTCTTT.

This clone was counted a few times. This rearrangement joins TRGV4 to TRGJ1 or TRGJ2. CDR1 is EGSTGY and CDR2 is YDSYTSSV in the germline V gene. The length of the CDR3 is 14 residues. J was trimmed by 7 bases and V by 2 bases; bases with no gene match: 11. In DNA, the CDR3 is TGTGCCACCTGGGATGCCTTAGTTGGCTATAAGAAACTCTTT. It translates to CATWDALVGYKKLF.

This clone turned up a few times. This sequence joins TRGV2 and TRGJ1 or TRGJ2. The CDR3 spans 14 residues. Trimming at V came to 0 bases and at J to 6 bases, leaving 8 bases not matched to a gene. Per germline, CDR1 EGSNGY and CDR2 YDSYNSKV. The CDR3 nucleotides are TGTGCCACCTGGGACGGGCCAATTTGTTATAAGAAACTCTTT. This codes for CATWDGPICYKKLF.

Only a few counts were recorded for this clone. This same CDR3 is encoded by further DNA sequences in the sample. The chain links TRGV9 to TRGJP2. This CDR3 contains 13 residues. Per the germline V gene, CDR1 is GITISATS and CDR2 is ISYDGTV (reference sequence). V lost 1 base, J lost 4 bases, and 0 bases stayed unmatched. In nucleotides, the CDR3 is TGTGCCTTGTGGGAGGTTAGTGATTGGATCAAGACGTTT. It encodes CALWEVSDWIKTF.

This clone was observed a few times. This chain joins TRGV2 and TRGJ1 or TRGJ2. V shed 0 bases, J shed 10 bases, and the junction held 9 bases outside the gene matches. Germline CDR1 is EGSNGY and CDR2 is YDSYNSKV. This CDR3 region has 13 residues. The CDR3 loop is CATWDGHLGKKLF. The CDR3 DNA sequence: TGTGCCACCTGGGACGGGCACCTGGGCAAGAAACTCTTT.